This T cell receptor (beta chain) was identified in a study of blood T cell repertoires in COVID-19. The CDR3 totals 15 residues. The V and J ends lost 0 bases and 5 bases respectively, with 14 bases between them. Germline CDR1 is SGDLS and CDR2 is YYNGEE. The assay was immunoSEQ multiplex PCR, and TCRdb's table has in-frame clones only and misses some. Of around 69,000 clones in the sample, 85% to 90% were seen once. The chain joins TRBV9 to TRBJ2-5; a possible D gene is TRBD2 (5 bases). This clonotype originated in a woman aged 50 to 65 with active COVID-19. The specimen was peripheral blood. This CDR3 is CASSVVGGRGETQYF. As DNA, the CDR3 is TGTGCCAGCAGCGTAGTAGGTGGGAGAGGTGAGACCCAGTACTTC.